This is a list of T cell receptor beta chains from one sample in a study of human T cells and chemical hapten exposure. TCRdb called the RACE reads again in MiXCR, with one record for every CDR3 protein. The sample records 300,000 to 400,000 distinct CDR3 sequences, around 7% being singletons. Source: whole blood, taken in connection with sensitization to the hapten diphenylcyclopropenone (DPC). These receptors all stem from a woman aged 18 to 35 with alopecia areata. Some clones in this sample may be carry-over from other donors' samples. Both conserved end residues are part of each CDR3. Clone size appears in some rows only: once, few, many, or a class for an expanded clone.

abundance	v_gene	j_gene	CDR3aa
few	TRBV29-1	TRBJ2-7	CSVLTGNYEQYF
NA	TRBV4-2	TRBJ1-5	CASSQDPGQPSNQPQHF
few	TRBV5-4	TRBJ2-1	CASSLADRDNEQFF
many	TRBV27	TRBJ2-3	CASSLGLGADTQYF
many	TRBV6-5	TRBJ1-2	CASSYGPDRYTF
NA	TRBV6-5	TRBJ2-6	CASSSSLGSGANVLTF
few	TRBV29-1	TRBJ1-2	CSATTIPQGAWYGYTF
NA	TRBV7-2	TRBJ2-7	CASSLGVLAGYEQYF
many	TRBV5-1	TRBJ2-5	CASSPRAQETQYF
few	TRBV9	TRBJ1-2	CASSGGDQHYGYTF